The sequence of this TCR beta chain was determined in a study of patients and donors after allogeneic stem cell transplantation. This clonotype came up a few times. TCRdb analysed the RT-PCR reads with MiXCR anew, one entry per CDR3 protein. The sample holds hundreds of thousands of distinct CDR3 sequences; around 15% are singletons and the top ten take roughly 7%. Germline V gives CDR1 SQVTM, CDR2 ANQGSEA. This CDR3 comprises 11 residues. V lost 4 bases and J 7 bases, leaving 9 bases between the germline ends. Input material: blood, either unsorted or a sorted T cell fraction (not recorded which). The clonotype was recovered from a human donor who was either an allogeneic HSCT recipient or a stem cell or donor lymphocyte infusion donor (not recorded which). It is not recorded whose cells these are; they may come from a transplant donor. The J gene is TRBJ2-3, the V gene TRBV29-1, with a possible D match to TRBD2 (5 bases). CDR3 nucleotides: TGCAGCGTTGGAGCGGCCAATACGCAGTATTTT. It yields the protein CSVGAANTQYF.